These 3 T cell receptor beta chains were all obtained from the same sample, sequenced in a study of blood T cell repertoires in COVID-19. Some clones are missing from TCRdb's copy, which holds only in-frame ones; the method was immunoSEQ multiplex PCR. The table shows approximately 150,000 clones, with approximately 81% occurring only once. The sequencing sample was made of PBMCs or T cells enriched from blood (not recorded which). Every receptor here comes from a woman aged 40 to 50 with acute COVID-19.

The table lists this clone with a few counts. This sequence joins TRBV2 and TRBJ1-2; no reliable D call. Germline CDR1 SNHLY, CDR2 FYNNEI. Trimming removed 7 bases at V and 5 bases at J, with 17 bases between. The CDR3 has 14 residues. The CDR3 reads CASTGISQGYGYTF. The CDR3 DNA is TGTGCCAGCACCGGGATTTCTCAAGGATATGGCTACACCTTC.

The chain is built from TRBV5-4 and TRBJ2-7; 10 bases match TRBD2. The J segment lost 7 bases and the V segment lost 2 bases, leaving 6 bases of the junction unmatched. Germline V CDR1 and CDR2: SGHNT, YYREEE (reference sequence). This CDR3 is built from 14 residues. CDR3 residues: CASSLRAGGGEQYV. The CDR3 nucleotides are TGTGCCAGCAGCTTAAGAGCGGGAGGGGGTGAGCAGTACGTC.

V and J are TRBV3-1 (or the pseudogene TRBV3-2) and TRBJ2-1; D gene unclear. V was clipped by 5 bases and J by 1 base, with 12 bases between them. This CDR3 region has 15 residues. CDR1 is LGHDT, CDR2 YNNKEL, per germline (reference sequence). CDR3 protein: CASSTTLSSYNEQFF. CDR3 in DNA: TGTGCCAGCAGCACCACCCTCAGTTCCTACAATGAGCAGTTCTTC.